The 14 T cell receptor beta chains given below trace back to one sample, sequenced in a study of shared clonotypes between healthy human individuals. The protocol was immunoSEQ multiplex PCR, while the TCRdb copy is restricted to in-frame clones and leaves out a portion. The data show 640,000 or so clones, more than 70% seen once. Sequencing was done on a sample of memory CD4+ T cells sorted from blood. Subset defined: CD45RA-negative fraction. The receptors come from a woman aged 25 to 39 in good health.

V gene TRBV10-3 combines with J gene TRBJ2-3; 7 nucleotides match TRBD2. The germline V gene encodes CDR1 ENHRY and CDR2 SYGVKD. The V gene end was trimmed by 6 bases and the J gene end by 6 bases; junction bases not matched to a gene: 9. This CDR3 has 14 residues. The CDR3 bases are TGTGCCATCAGCGACCGGGCGGGAGAGGATACGCAGTATTTT. Protein sequence: CAISDRAGEDTQYF.

The V call is TRBV28, the J call TRBJ2-1; TRBD2 aligns across 8 bases. V was pared by 1 base and J by 10 bases, with 6 bases of the junction left unmatched. The V gene's germline CDR1 is MDHEN and CDR2 SYDVKM. The CDR3 covers 14 residues. As DNA, the CDR3 is TGTGCCAGCAGTTTATCGACCACTAGCGGAGAGCAGTTCTTC. It specifies CASSLSTTSGEQFF.

J is TRBJ1-5 and V is TRBV6-1; no reliable D call. Germline CDR1 reads MNHNS; CDR2 reads SASEGT. Trimming removed 5 bases from V and 4 bases from J, with 9 bases in between. This CDR3 is built from 13 residues. CDR3 region: CASSLYPNQPQHF. CDR3 DNA: TGTGCCAGCAGTTTATACCCAAATCAGCCCCAGCATTTT.

To note about this clone: In the same sample, other DNA sequences code for this CDR3. V gene TRBV27 combines with J gene TRBJ2-7; TRBD2 matches 13 bases. The V and J ends lost 6 bases and 3 bases, in that order; junction bases with no gene match: 2. The germline CDR1 and CDR2 sequences are MNHEY and SMNVEV (reference sequence). This CDR3 spans 14 amino acids. The CDR3 sequence is CASRRLAGGYEQYF. CDR3 sequence (DNA): TGTGCCAGCAGAAGACTAGCGGGAGGCTACGAGCAGTACTTC.

The V and J genes are TRBV10-1 and TRBJ2-7; D call uncertain. The CDR3 has 15 amino acids. The V gene's germline CDR1 is WNHNN and CDR2 SYGVQD (reference sequence). Trimming shortened V by 8 bases and J by 0 bases, and 17 bases separated the two germline ends. CDR3 bases: TGCGCCAGCCCCCCCTGGGCGGAACGCTCCTACGAGCAGTACTTC. Its protein product is CASPPWAERSYEQYF.

J is TRBJ2-3 and V is TRBV6-1, with 10 bases fitting TRBD2. This CDR3 has 14 residues. Losses at the gene ends were 8 bases for V and 6 bases for J; bases not matched to a gene: 8. Germline CDR1 MNHNS, CDR2 SASEGT. Here the CDR3 DNA reads TGTGCCAGCCTAGGGCTAGCGGGAGATGATACGCAGTATTTT. It encodes CASLGLAGDDTQYF.

The chain couples TRBV6-1 to TRBJ2-5; the D is unclear. The CDR3 is made up of 14 amino acids. CDR1 and CDR2 (germline): MNHNS, SASEGT. V lost 6 bases to trimming and J lost 0 bases, with 11 bases between them. Here the CDR3 reads CASRSRVYQETQYF. CDR3 bases: TGTGCCAGCAGATCAAGGGTGTACCAAGAGACCCAGTACTTC.

The V call is TRBV10-3, the J call TRBJ1-2; D might be TRBD1 (6 bases). The germline V and J ends were trimmed by 0 bases and 3 bases, with 14 bases remaining between them. Germline V gene lookup returns CDR1 ENHRY and CDR2 SYGVKD. This CDR3 spans 16 amino acids. CDR3 protein: CAISESEGGRYYGYTF. The CDR3 region has the DNA TGTGCCATCAGTGAGTCGGAAGGGGGGCGGTACTATGGCTACACCTTC.

This clone was observed a few times. The sample carries other DNA sequences with the same CDR3. V gene TRBV5-1 combines with J gene TRBJ1-3; D is ambiguous. The CDR3 covers 14 residues. Trimming left V 0 bases short and J 4 bases short, with 8 bases between. The V gene's germline CDR1 is SGHRS and CDR2 YFSETQ. CDR3 protein: CASSLGTEGNTIYF. The CDR3 DNA is TGCGCCAGCAGCTTGGGAACTGAAGGAAACACCATATATTTT.

The chain recombines TRBV14 with TRBJ2-2; D is possibly TRBD2 (5 bases). Germline CDR1 and CDR2: SGHDN and FVKESK. The V end lost 2 bases, the J end lost 6 bases, and 16 bases lay between the germline ends. The CDR3 is 16 amino acids. The CDR3 loop is CASSQKILVSAGELFF. The CDR3 DNA sequence: TGTGCCAGCAGCCAAAAAATACTAGTATCAGCCGGGGAGCTGTTTTTT. Together with reference TRBV14 and TRBJ2-2, the CDR3 gives the full variable domain: EAGVTQFPSHSVIEKGQTVTLRCDPISGHDNLYWYRRVMGKEIKFLLHFVKESKQDESGMPNNRFLAERTGGTYSTLKVQPAELEDSGVYFCASSQKILVSAGELFFGEGSRLTVL.

This clone was seen only once. The V gene is TRBV10-1, the J gene TRBJ2-7, with 9 bases that match TRBD1. Germline V gives CDR1 WNHNN, CDR2 SYGVQD (reference sequence). The J segment lost 3 bases and the V segment lost 10 bases, leaving 13 bases of the junction unmatched. This CDR3 comprises 15 residues. The CDR3 DNA follows: TGCGCCACCCGTGTGCTGGACAGGGGATACTACGAGCAGTACTTC. Residues: CATRVLDRGYYEQYF.

This clone was seen repeatedly, ten times or more. The same CDR3 also results from other DNA sequences found in this sample. The CDR3 here is CASSEIYNEQFF. For the CDR3, the DNA is TGTGCCAGCTCAGAAATATACAATGAGCAGTTCTTC. The gene calls are TRBV18 and TRBJ2-1; unclear D gene. Trimming left V 5 bases short and J 4 bases short, with 6 bases between. The CDR3 sequence is 12 residues long. Per the germline V gene, CDR1 is KGHSH and CDR2 is LQKENI.

The chain has TRBV4-1 and TRBJ1-6; 9 nucleotides match TRBD1. Germline loops: CDR1 MGHRA, CDR2 YSYEKL. The CDR3 length is 17 residues. V lost 0 bases and J lost 3; bases outside the gene matches: 3. CDR3 in amino acids: CASSQDGQGIYNSPLHF. CDR3 nucleotides: TGCGCCAGCAGCCAAGATGGACAGGGGATCTATAATTCACCCCTCCACTTT.

In its sample, this clone was seen a few times. The chain is built from TRBV18 and TRBJ1-1; 7 positions match TRBD1. CDR3 size: 16 residues. Germline V lookup: CDR1 KGHSH, CDR2 LQKENI. After removal of 3 bases from V and 6 bases from J, the junction contained 13 bases not matched to a gene. CDR3 sequence: CASSPVDRVVYAEAFF. Written as DNA, the CDR3 is TGTGCCAGCTCACCCGTCGACAGGGTTGTCTACGCTGAAGCTTTCTTT.